The 3 T cell receptor beta chains given below trace back to one sample, sequenced in a study of CD8 T cells in ankylosing spondylitis. Via MiXCR, TCRdb re-called the 5' RACE reads, giving one row per CDR3 protein. Of about 100,000 distinct CDR3 sequences listed, around 10% are singletons. Sequencing used blood, either unsorted or a sorted T cell fraction (not recorded which). These receptors were obtained from a male donor with ankylosing spondylitis or in good health (not recorded which).

This clonotype was observed many times. This rearrangement joins TRBV2 to TRBJ2-3, with TRBD2 matching 14 bases. The CDR3 is 20 residues long. Unmatched junction bases numbered 12, after V lost 4 bases and J lost 0 bases. Germline lookup yields CDR1 SNHLY and CDR2 FYNNEI. The CDR3 nucleotides are TGTGCCAGCAGTGGCGGCGGAGGGACTAGCGGGGGTACTAGCACAGATACGCAGTATTTT. It translates to CASSGGGGTSGGTSTDTQYF. Variable domain in full (rest from reference TRBV2 and TRBJ2-3): EPEVTQTPSHQVTQMGQEVILRCVPISNHLYFYWYRQILGQKVEFLVSFYNNEISEKSEIFDDQFSVERPDGSNFTLKIRSTKLEDSAMYFCASSGGGGTSGGTSTDTQYFGPGTRLTVL.

In this sample, this clonotype turned up many times. The rearrangement uses TRBV5-5 and TRBJ2-5; 13 bases agree with TRBD2. The CDR3 extends over 15 amino acids. Germline V lookup: CDR1 SGHKS, CDR2 YYEKEE (reference sequence). The V gene end was trimmed by 0 bases and the J gene end by 4 bases; junction bases not matched to a gene: 0. The chain's CDR3 is CASSLGLAGGETQYF. The CDR3 nucleotides are TGTGCCAGCAGCTTGGGACTAGCGGGGGGAGAGACCCAGTACTTC.

This clonotype was found many times. Compared with germline, one end of the junction differs, possibly owing to a read error. CDR3 loop: CASSRTSGGADQVF. In DNA form, the CDR3 reads TGTGCCAGCAGTCGGACTAGCGGGGGGGCGGACCAGGTCTTC. The rearrangement joins TRBV12-3 or TRBV12-4 to TRBJ2-1; 15 bases are shared with TRBD2. The CDR3 contains 14 residues.